These 29 T cell receptor beta chains came from one sample sequenced in a study of blood T cell repertoires in COVID-19. Some clones are missing from TCRdb's copy, which holds only in-frame ones; the method was immunoSEQ multiplex PCR. The sample includes around 120,000 clones, roughly 90% of them seen just once. What was sequenced was peripheral blood. The receptor set was obtained from a man aged 55 to 69 with COVID-19, enrolled during active disease.

The J gene is TRBJ2-7, the V gene TRBV9, with a tentative D call TRBD1 (6 bases). This CDR3 contains 13 residues. The V end lost 2 bases, the J end lost 3 bases, and 9 bases lay between the germline ends. The V gene's germline CDR1 is SGDLS and CDR2 YYNGEE. This CDR3 is CASSVAGDYEQYF. DNA for the CDR3: TGTGCCAGCAGCGTCGCAGGGGACTACGAGCAGTACTTC.

V is TRBV7-9 and J is TRBJ2-2; D call uncertain. Trimming left V 10 bases short and J 0 bases short, with 18 bases between. The germline gives CDR1 SEHNR, CDR2 FQNEAQ (reference sequence). The CDR3 totals 16 residues. In nucleotides, the CDR3 is TGTGCCACCCATCCCCCGGTCCCCCCGAACACCGGGGAGCTGTTTTTT. It codes for CATHPPVPPNTGELFF.

The chain combines TRBV30 with TRBJ1-4; possible D gene TRBD1, 6 bases. This CDR3 is built from 15 residues. Per germline, CDR1 GTSNPN and CDR2 SVGIG (reference sequence). V shed 2 bases and J shed 4 bases, with 14 bases lying between them. CDR3 nucleotide sequence: TGTGCCTGGAGTCTCGGACAGCAACGTAATGAAAAACTGTTTTTT. Encoded protein: CAWSLGQQRNEKLFF.

The rearrangement joins TRBV27 to TRBJ1-6; no clear D gene. This CDR3 is built from 13 residues. Germline V CDR1 and CDR2: MNHEY, SMNVEV (reference sequence). Trimming pared 6 bases from V and 4 bases from J, leaving 7 bases between. This CDR3 is CASRTTYNSPLHF. Here the CDR3 DNA reads TGTGCCAGCAGGACAACTTATAATTCACCCCTCCACTTT.

The DNA for the CDR3 is TGTGCCAGCAGCTCCCACCGGGACTGGGACCTCACGGGCTCCTACAATGAGCAGTTCTTC. It codes for CASSSHRDWDLTGSYNEQFF. V gene TRBV11-3 combines with J gene TRBJ2-1; D is possibly TRBD2 (6 bases). Trimming pared 4 bases from V and 0 bases from J, leaving 25 bases between. This CDR3 spans 20 amino acids. Germline CDR1 reads SGHNT; CDR2 reads YENEEA.

The chain is built from TRBV19 and TRBJ2-1; 12 bases agree with TRBD2. Per germline, CDR1 LNHDA and CDR2 SQIVND (reference sequence). The CDR3 totals 16 residues. The trim removed 7 bases at V and 9 bases at J, leaving 13 bases unmatched. CDR3 sequence (DNA): TGTGCCAGTACGCTCGACGGGACTAGCGGGTTCGGTGAGCAGTTCTTC. As protein: CASTLDGTSGFGEQFF.

This rearrangement joins TRBV29-1 to TRBJ1-2, with TRBD1 identical over 7 bases. Germline lookup yields CDR1 SQVTM and CDR2 ANQGSEA. The CDR3 covers 13 residues. The trim removed 4 bases at V and 6 bases at J, leaving 8 bases unmatched. The CDR3 bases are TGCAGCGTTGTTGAGGGGGCGCGAAATGGCTACACCTTC. Protein: CSVVEGARNGYTF.

The chain has TRBV18 and TRBJ2-1; 10 bases match TRBD1. Germline lookup yields CDR1 KGHSH and CDR2 LQKENI. V was clipped by 6 bases and J by 3 bases; unmatched bases: 5. This CDR3 has 15 amino acids. In DNA form, the CDR3 reads TGTGCCAGCTCTCGCGGGACAGGGGTCTACAATGAGCAGTTCTTC. Translation gives CASSRGTGVYNEQFF. The full variable domain, rest sourced from reference TRBV18 and TRBJ2-1, is NAGVMQNPRHLVRRRGQEARLRCSPMKGHSHVYWYRQLPEEGLKFMVYLQKENIIDESGMPKERFSAEFPKEGPSILRIQQVVRGDSAAYFCASSRGTGVYNEQFFGPGTRLTVL.

This chain uses TRBV5-6 with TRBJ2-7; TRBD1 matches at 7 bases. This CDR3 is 14 amino acids long. J gave up 2 bases and V 4 bases, and 6 bases lay outside the gene matches. Germline CDR1 reads SGHDT; CDR2 reads YYEEEE. The CDR3 coding sequence is TGTGCCAGCAGCACTGGGACAGACACCTACGAGCAGTACTTC. Its translation: CASSTGTDTYEQYF.

The chain joins TRBV30 to TRBJ1-4; TRBD1 is a possible D gene (6 bases). This CDR3 is 16 amino acids long. Trimming cost V 4 bases and J 6 bases, with 21 bases left between them. CDR1 and CDR2 (germline): GTSNPN, SVGIG (reference sequence). The CDR3 sequence: CAWNAGGTQDHEKLFF. CDR3 in DNA: TGTGCCTGGAACGCGGGGGGCACCCAGGACCATGAAAAACTGTTTTTT.

J is TRBJ2-7 and V is TRBV21-1; the DNA was not used to check the table's D call, TRBD2. TRBV21-1 is marked as a pseudogene. The CDR3 has 15 amino acids. The CDR3 sequence is CASSIRGGLRLTGYF. CDR3 in DNA: TGTGCCAGCAGCATCCGCGGAGGACTCCGGCTTACTGGGTACTTC.

The rearrangement uses TRBV3-1 (or the pseudogene TRBV3-2) and TRBJ1-3, with D perhaps TRBD1 (5 bases). CDR1 LGHDT and CDR2 YNNKEL come from the germline V gene (reference sequence). V was cut by 1 base and J by 5 bases, with 9 bases left in between. This CDR3 comprises 14 residues. This chain's CDR3 is CASSQAGGRNTIYF. In DNA form, the CDR3 reads TGTGCCAGCAGCCAAGCCGGGGGGAGAAACACCATATATTTT.

The chain combines TRBV12-5 with TRBJ1-2; maybe TRBD1 (5 bases). CDR3 length: 14 residues. CDR1 is LGHNT and CDR2 is FRNRAP in the germline V gene. V was trimmed by 7 bases and J by 4 bases, leaving 16 bases between them. The CDR3 sequence is CASVSQGVGYGYTF. Written as DNA, the CDR3 is TGTGCTAGTGTCTCTCAGGGTGTGGGCTATGGCTACACCTTC.

This clone was counted once. V and J are TRBV5-4 and TRBJ1-1, with D tentatively TRBD1 (6 bases). V lost 4 bases and J lost 0, with 10 bases in between. CDR3 length: 14 residues. Germline CDR1 and CDR2: SGHNT and YYREEE (reference sequence). CDR3 amino acids: CASSVGQMNTEAFF. In DNA, the CDR3 is TGTGCCAGCAGCGTGGGACAAATGAACACTGAAGCTTTCTTT.

The rearrangement links TRBV18 to TRBJ2-1; TRBD2 matches at 8 bases. Germline CDR1 and CDR2: KGHSH and LQKENI. The CDR3 is 14 amino acids. V shed 6 bases and J 9 bases; nucleotides not matched to a gene: 10. CDR3 DNA: TGTGCCAGCTCCAATCGGGAGGGCCTGGGTGAGCAGTTCTTC. This translates into CASSNREGLGEQFF.

The gene calls are TRBV24-1 and TRBJ2-2; D possibly corresponds to TRBD1 (5 bases). Trimming took 7 bases from V and 5 from J, leaving 22 bases between them. Germline V gene lookup returns CDR1 KGHDR and CDR2 SFDVKD. The CDR3 contains 17 residues. CDR3 sequence (DNA): TGTGCCACCAGCGCGCCCTCCTTGGGGCAGGGTACCGGGGAGCTGTTTTTT. Translated: CATSAPSLGQGTGELFF.

The chain combines TRBV5-4 with TRBJ1-2, with D possibly being TRBD1 (5 bases). Germline CDR1 SGHNT, CDR2 YYREEE (reference sequence). There are 13 residues in the CDR3. The V end lost 4 bases, the J end lost 2 bases, and 9 bases lay between the germline ends. CDR3 DNA: TGTGCCAGCAGCCCGGACAACAACTATGGCTACACCTTC. Translated: CASSPDNNYGYTF.

The gene calls are TRBV12-3 or TRBV12-4 and TRBJ2-1; D gene unclear. Trimming left V 5 bases short and J 4 bases short, with 9 bases between. The CDR3 is 13 amino acids. The CDR3 DNA reads TGTGCCAGCAGTCCGACACAGTACAATGAGCAGTTCTTC. It codes for CASSPTQYNEQFF.

The chain uses TRBV27 and TRBJ1-6; D perhaps matches TRBD1 (5 bases). The germline gives CDR1 MNHEY, CDR2 SMNVEV (reference sequence). V gave up 7 bases and J gave up 7 bases, with 14 bases separating them. This CDR3 comprises 14 residues. The CDR3 region is CASKREYRNSPLHF. As DNA, the CDR3 is TGTGCCAGCAAACGGGAGTACAGGAATTCACCCCTCCACTTT.

V gene TRBV10-3 combines with J gene TRBJ2-1; 10 bases align to TRBD2. The germline CDR1 and CDR2 sequences are ENHRY and SYGVKD. Trimming cost V 5 bases and J 5 bases; bases outside gene matches: 6. CDR3 length: 15 amino acids. This CDR3 reads CAISRLAGVNNEQFF. Here the CDR3 DNA reads TGTGCCATCAGTAGGCTAGCGGGAGTTAACAATGAGCAGTTCTTC.

This chain joins TRBV2 and TRBJ2-7; D is possibly TRBD2 (5 bases). Deletions cut 1 base from V and 9 bases from J, with 19 bases between. This CDR3 comprises 15 residues. The germline V gene encodes CDR1 SNHLY and CDR2 FYNNEI. The CDR3 region is CASSEEETSNAGQYF. Written as DNA, the CDR3 is TGTGCCAGCAGTGAAGAGGAGACTTCAAATGCGGGGCAGTACTTC.

The chain combines TRBV6-2 or TRBV6-3 with TRBJ2-7; 7 bases agree with TRBD1. V dropped 3 bases and J dropped 0; count of bases not matched to a gene: 8. This CDR3 contains 16 residues. Germline V gene sequence: CDR1 MNHEY, CDR2 SVGEGT. CDR3 in DNA: TGTGCCAGCAGTTATTCAGGGGACAGAAACTCCTACGAGCAGTACTTC. Encoded protein: CASSYSGDRNSYEQYF.

The CDR3: CASSPDVQGSGYTF. The CDR3 DNA sequence: TGTGCCAGCAGCCCGGACGTACAGGGATCTGGCTACACCTTC. The chain uses TRBV5-6 and TRBJ1-2, with a possible D match to TRBD1 (6 bases). Germline V CDR1 and CDR2: SGHDT, YYEEEE. The CDR3 is made up of 14 amino acids. V lost 4 bases and J lost 7, with 17 bases in between.

The V call is TRBV5-4, the J call TRBJ1-4; D call uncertain. Germline V gives CDR1 SGHNT, CDR2 YYREEE (reference sequence). The V end lost 4 bases, the J end lost 6 bases, and 16 bases lay between the germline ends. The CDR3 extends over 15 amino acids. In DNA form, the CDR3 reads TGTGCCAGCAGCAAAATGGCTCAGTCTGATGAAAAACTGTTTTTT. Amino acids: CASSKMAQSDEKLFF.

V and J are TRBV24-1 and TRBJ1-5; 7 bases agree with TRBD1. Germline CDR1 is KGHDR and CDR2 is SFDVKD. V gave up 5 bases and J gave up 7 bases; unmatched junction bases: 13. The CDR3 extends over 16 amino acids. The CDR3 reads CATSGEDREIGQPQHF. DNA for the CDR3: TGTGCCACCAGTGGAGAAGACAGGGAGATCGGGCAGCCCCAGCATTTT.

V and J are TRBV30 and TRBJ1-4, with TRBD1 matching over 7 bases. The V and J ends lost 5 bases and 0 bases, in that order; junction bases with no gene match: 6. The CDR3 consists of 15 residues. The germline CDR1 and CDR2 sequences are GTSNPN and SVGIG (reference sequence). The CDR3 spells CAWALTGSTNEKLFF. CDR3 bases: TGTGCCTGGGCTTTGACAGGGTCAACTAATGAAAAACTGTTTTTT.

V gene TRBV3-1 (or the pseudogene TRBV3-2) combines with J gene TRBJ2-2; no firm D call. CDR3 length: 15 amino acids. V lost 5 bases to trimming and J lost 0 bases, with 10 bases between them. The germline gives CDR1 LGHDT, CDR2 YNNKEL (reference sequence). The CDR3 nucleotides read TGTGCCAGCAGCTACCTAGGTGCGAACACCGGGGAGCTGTTTTTT. Its protein is CASSYLGANTGELFF.

In its sample, this clone was seen many times. The rearrangement uses TRBV28 and TRBJ1-5; tentatively, D is TRBD1 (5 bases). This CDR3 spans 14 amino acids. Germline-derived CDR1 and CDR2 are MDHEN and SYDVKM. The V gene lost 6 bases and the J gene lost 2 bases, with 11 bases spanning the gap. The CDR3 loop is CASSTQVGNQPQHF. In DNA, the CDR3 is TGTGCCAGCAGCACACAGGTTGGCAATCAGCCCCAGCATTTT. Looking up the rest from reference TRBV28 and TRBJ1-5 gives the full variable domain: DVKVTQSSRYLVKRTGEKVFLECVQDMDHENMFWYRQDPGLGLRLIYFSYDVKMKEKGDIPEGYSVSREKKERFSLILESASTNQTSMYLCASSTQVGNQPQHFGDGTRLSIL.

V is TRBV18 and J is TRBJ2-2, with 7 nucleotides matching TRBD1. The length of the CDR3 is 19 residues. From germline, CDR1 is KGHSH and CDR2 LQKENI. With 2 bases clipped from V and 2 bases from J, the junction kept 14 bases outside the gene matches. CDR3 nucleotide sequence: TGTGCCAGCTCACCAGAGAGGCTGGGACAGCCCATCAACACCGGGGAGCTGTTTTTT. This gives the protein CASSPERLGQPINTGELFF.